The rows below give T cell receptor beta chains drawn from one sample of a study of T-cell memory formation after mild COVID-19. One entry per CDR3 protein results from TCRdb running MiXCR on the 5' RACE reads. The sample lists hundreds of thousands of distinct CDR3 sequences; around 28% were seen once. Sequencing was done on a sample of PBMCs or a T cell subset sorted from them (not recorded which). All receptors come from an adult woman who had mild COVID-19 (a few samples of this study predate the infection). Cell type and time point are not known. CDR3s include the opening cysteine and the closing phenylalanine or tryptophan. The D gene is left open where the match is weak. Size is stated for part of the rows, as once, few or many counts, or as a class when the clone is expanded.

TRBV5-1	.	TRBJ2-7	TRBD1	TGCGCCAGCAGCTTGCCCCTCCGGGACAGCTCCTACGAGCAGTACTTC	CASSLPLRDSSYEQYF
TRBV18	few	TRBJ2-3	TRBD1	TGTGCCAGCTCACCACCGGGACAGGGCACAGATACGCAGTATTTT	CASSPPGQGTDTQYF
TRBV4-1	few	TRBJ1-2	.	TGCGCCAGCAGCCAAGATCAGGACGCGATCTATGGCTACACCTTC	CASSQDQDAIYGYTF
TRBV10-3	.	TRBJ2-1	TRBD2	TGTGCCATCAGTGGACTAGCGGGAGGCTCCTACAATGAGCAGTTCTTC	CAISGLAGGSYNEQFF
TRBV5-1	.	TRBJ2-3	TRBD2	TGCGCCAGCAGAAAGGGACTAGCGGGGGAGCTGGATACGCAGTATTTT	CASRKGLAGELDTQYF
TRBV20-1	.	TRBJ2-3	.	TGCAGTGCTAGCCGAGGGGCGAGGGTAGATACGCAGTATTTT	CSASRGARVDTQYF
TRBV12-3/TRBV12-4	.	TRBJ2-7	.	TGTGCCAGCACCTTGAGGGAAGTAGGGGAGCAGTACTTC	CASTLREVGEQYF
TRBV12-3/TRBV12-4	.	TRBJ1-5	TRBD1	TGTGCCAGCAGTTTGACAGGGGAGGGTCAGCCCCAGCATTTT	CASSLTGEGQPQHF
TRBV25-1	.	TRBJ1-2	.	TGTGCCAGCAGCGGGGATGGTAGGGGACGCTATGGCTACACCTTC	CASSGDGRGRYGYTF
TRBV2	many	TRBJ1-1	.	TGTGCCAGCAGAACCCTGACGGACCCGAACGCTGAAGCTTTCTTT	CASRTLTDPNAEAFF
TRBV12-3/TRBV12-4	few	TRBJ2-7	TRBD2	TGTGCCAGCAGTTCGACTAGCGGGGGGGCGCACGAGCAGTACTTC	CASSSTSGGAHEQYF
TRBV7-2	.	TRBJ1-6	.	TGTGCCAGCAGCTTAGGTTCAGACCGAAATTCACCCCTCCACTTT	CASSLGSDRNSPLHF
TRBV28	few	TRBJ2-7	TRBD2	TGTGCCAGCAGTTTAGGGTCTAGCGGGAGGTCCTACGAGCAGTACTTC	CASSLGSSGRSYEQYF
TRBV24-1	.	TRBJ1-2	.	TGTGCCACCAGTGATTTGGGAAACTATGGCTACACCTTC	CATSDLGNYGYTF
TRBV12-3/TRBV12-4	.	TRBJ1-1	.	TGTGCCAGCACCAAAAGGGACACTGAAGCTTTCTTT	CASTKRDTEAFF
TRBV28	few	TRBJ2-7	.	TGTGCCAGCAGTACATCTCCCAGGCTCACCTTTAGCTCCTACGAGCAGTACTTC	CASSTSPRLTFSSYEQYF
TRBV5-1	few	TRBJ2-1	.	TGCGCCACTTCGTTCCGGGACGCTTCCTACAATGAGCAGTTCTTC	CATSFRDASYNEQFF
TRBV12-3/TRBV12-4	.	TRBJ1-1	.	TGTGCCAGCAGCAAAACCGAAACTGAAGCTTTCTTT	CASSKTETEAFF
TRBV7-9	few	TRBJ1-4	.	TGTGCCAGCAGCCCCCGGGTCGGGGAAAAACTGTTTTTT	CASSPRVGEKLFF
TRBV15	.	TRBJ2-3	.	TGTGCCACCAGCAGTAAACAGGGTTATAACCCTTCGCCGCAGTATTTT	CATSSKQGYNPSPQYF
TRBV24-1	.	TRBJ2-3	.	TGTGCCACCAGTCCGGGGGGCGCTTGGACAGATACGCAGTATTTT	CATSPGGAWTDTQYF
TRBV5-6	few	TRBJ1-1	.	TGTGCCAGCAGCTTGGGGGCTCGGGGCACTGAAGCTTTCTTT	CASSLGARGTEAFF